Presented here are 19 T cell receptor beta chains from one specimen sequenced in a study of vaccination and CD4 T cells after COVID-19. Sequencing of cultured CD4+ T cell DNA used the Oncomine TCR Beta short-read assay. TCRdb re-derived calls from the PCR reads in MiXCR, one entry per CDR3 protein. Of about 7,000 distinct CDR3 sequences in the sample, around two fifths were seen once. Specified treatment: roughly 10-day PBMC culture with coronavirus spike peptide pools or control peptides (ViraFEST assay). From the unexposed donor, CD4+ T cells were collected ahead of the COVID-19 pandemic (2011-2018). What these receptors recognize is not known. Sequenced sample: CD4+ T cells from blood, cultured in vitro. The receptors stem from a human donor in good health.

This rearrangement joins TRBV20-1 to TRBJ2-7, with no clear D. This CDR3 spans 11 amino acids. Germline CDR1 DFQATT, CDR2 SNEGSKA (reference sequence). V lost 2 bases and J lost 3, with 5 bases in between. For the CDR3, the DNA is TGCAGTGCTAGATTAGGCTACGAGCAGTACTTC. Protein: CSARLGYEQYF.

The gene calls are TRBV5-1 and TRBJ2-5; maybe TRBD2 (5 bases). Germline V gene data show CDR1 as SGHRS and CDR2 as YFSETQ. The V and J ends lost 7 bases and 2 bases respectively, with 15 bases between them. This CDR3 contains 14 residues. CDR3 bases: TGCGCCAGCGCGCGGGCGGATAGACAAGAGACCCAGTACTTC. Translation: CASARADRQETQYF.

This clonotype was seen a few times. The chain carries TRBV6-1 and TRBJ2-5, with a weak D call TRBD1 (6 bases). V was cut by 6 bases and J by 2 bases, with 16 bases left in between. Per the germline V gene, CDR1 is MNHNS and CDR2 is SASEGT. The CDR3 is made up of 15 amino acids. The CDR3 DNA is TGTGCCAGCAGACAAATCCGGGACAATCAAGAGACCCAGTACTTC. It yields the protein CASRQIRDNQETQYF.

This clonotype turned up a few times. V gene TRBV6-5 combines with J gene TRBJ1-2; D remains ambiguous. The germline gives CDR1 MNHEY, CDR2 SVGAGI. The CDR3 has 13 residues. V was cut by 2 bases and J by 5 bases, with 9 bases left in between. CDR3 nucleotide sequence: TGTGCCAGCAGTTACCCAGAGCAGTATGGCTACACCTTC. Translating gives CASSYPEQYGYTF.

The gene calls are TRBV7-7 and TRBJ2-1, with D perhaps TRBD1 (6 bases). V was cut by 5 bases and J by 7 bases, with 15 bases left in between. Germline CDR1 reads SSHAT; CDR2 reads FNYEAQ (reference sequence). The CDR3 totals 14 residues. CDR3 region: CASSPGTGRNEQFF. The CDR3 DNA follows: TGTGCCAGCAGCCCAGGCACAGGGCGAAATGAGCAGTTCTTC.

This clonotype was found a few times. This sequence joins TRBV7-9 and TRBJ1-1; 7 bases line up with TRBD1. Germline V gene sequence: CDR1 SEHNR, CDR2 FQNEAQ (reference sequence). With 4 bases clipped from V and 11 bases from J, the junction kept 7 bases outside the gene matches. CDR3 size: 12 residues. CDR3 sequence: CASSSDREGAFF. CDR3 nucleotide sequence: TGTGCCAGCAGCTCCGACAGGGAGGGGGCTTTCTTT.

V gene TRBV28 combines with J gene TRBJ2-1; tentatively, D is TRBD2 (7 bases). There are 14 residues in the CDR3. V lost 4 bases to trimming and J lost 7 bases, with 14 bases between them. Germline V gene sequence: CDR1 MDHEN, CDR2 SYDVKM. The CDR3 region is CASSSMGGRNEQFF. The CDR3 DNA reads TGTGCCAGCAGTTCTATGGGGGGGCGGAATGAGCAGTTCTTC.

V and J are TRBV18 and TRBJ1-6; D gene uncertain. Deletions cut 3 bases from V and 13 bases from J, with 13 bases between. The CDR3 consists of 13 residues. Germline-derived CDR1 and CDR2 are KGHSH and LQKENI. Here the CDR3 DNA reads TGTGCCAGCTCACCGGCACCGGGTCCCCCCCTCCACTTT. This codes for CASSPAPGPPLHF. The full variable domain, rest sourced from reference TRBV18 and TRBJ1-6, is NAGVMQNPRHLVRRRGQEARLRCSPMKGHSHVYWYRQLPEEGLKFMVYLQKENIIDESGMPKERFSAEFPKEGPSILRIQQVVRGDSAAYFCASSPAPGPPLHFGNGTRLTVT.

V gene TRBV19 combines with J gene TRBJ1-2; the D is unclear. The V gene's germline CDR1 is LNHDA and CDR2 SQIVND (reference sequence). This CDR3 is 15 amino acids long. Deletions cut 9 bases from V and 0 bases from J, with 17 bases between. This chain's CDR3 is CASAQFSRTNYGYTF. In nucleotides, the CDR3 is TGTGCCAGCGCTCAGTTTTCACGGACTAACTATGGCTACACCTTC.

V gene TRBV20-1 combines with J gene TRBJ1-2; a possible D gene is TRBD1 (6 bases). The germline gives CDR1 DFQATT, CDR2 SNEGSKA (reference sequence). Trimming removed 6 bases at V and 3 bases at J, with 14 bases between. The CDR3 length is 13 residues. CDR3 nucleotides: TGCAGTGCCACCACAGGGAATGACTATGGCTACACCTTC. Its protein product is CSATTGNDYGYTF.

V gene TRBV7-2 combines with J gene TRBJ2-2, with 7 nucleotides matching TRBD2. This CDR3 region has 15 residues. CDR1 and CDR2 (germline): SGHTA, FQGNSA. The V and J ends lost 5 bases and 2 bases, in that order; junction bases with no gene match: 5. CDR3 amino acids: CASSAVTSNTGELFF. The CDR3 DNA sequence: TGTGCCAGCAGCGCGGTGACTAGCAACACCGGGGAGCTGTTTTTT.

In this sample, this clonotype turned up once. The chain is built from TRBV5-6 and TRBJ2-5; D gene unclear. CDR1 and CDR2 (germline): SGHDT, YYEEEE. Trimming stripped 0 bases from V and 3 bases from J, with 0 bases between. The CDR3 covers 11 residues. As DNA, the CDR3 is TGTGCCAGCAGCTTGGAAGAGACCCAGTACTTC. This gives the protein CASSLEETQYF.

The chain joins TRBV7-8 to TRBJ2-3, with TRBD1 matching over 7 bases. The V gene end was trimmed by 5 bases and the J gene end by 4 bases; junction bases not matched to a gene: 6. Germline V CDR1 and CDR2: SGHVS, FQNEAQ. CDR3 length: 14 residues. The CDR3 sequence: CASSKTGAADTQYF. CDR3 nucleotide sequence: TGTGCCAGCAGCAAAACAGGGGCGGCAGATACGCAGTATTTT. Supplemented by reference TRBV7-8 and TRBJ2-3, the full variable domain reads GAGVSQSPRYKVAKRGQDVALRCDPISGHVSLFWYQQALGQGPEFLTYFQNEAQLDKSGLPSDRFFAERPEGSVSTLKIQRTQQEDSAVYLCASSKTGAADTQYFGPGTRLTVL.

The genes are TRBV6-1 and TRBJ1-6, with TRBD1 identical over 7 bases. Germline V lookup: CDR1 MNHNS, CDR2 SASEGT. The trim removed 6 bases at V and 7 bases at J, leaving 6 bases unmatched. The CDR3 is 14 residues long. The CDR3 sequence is CASSRQGHNSPLHF. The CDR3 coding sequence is TGTGCCAGCAGCCGACAGGGCCACAATTCACCCCTCCACTTT.

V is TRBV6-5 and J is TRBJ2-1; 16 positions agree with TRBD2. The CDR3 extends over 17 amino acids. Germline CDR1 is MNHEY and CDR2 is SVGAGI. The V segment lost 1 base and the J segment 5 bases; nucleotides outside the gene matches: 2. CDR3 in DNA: TGTGCCAGCAGTTACTTGGGACTAGCGGGAGGGAACAATGAGCAGTTCTTC. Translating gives CASSYLGLAGGNNEQFF.

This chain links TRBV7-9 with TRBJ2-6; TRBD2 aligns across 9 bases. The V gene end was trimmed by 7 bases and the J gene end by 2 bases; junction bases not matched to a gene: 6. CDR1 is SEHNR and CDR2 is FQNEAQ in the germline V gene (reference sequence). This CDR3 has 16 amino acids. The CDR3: CASTPAGGPGANVLTF. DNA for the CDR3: TGTGCCAGCACCCCGGCGGGAGGGCCTGGGGCCAACGTCCTGACTTTC.

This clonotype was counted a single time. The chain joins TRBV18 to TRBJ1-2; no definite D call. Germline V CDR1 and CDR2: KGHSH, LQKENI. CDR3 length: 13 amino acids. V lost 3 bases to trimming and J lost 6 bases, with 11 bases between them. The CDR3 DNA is TGTGCCAGCTCACCGATGGGCGCTCATGGCTACACCTTC. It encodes CASSPMGAHGYTF.

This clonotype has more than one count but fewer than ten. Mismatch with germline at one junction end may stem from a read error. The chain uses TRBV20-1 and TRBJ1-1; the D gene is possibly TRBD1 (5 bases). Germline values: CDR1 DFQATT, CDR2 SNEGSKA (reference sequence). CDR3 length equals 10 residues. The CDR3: CSARDQRDAF. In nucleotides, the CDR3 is TGCAGTGCTAGAGACCAGCGGGACGCGTTT.

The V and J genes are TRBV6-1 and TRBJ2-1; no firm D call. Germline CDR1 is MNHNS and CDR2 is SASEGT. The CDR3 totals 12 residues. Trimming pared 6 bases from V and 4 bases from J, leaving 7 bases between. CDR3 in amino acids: CASRAIYNEQFF. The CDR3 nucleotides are TGTGCCAGCAGAGCCATATACAATGAGCAGTTCTTC.